This entry is about one T cell receptor beta chain. The record originates from a study of T cell responses to AZD1222 COVID-19 vaccine. V dropped 0 bases and J dropped 10 bases, with 7 bases sitting between them. The CDR3 consists of 11 residues. Germline V lookup: CDR1 SQVTM, CDR2 ANQGSEA. Clones were read by immunoSEQ multiplex PCR, and TCRdb kept only the in-frame ones, dropping some. This repertoire shows about 140,000 clones, around nine tenths found once; its top ten account for 3% to 4.5%. Sequencing used peripheral blood, obtained on day 0 of AZD1222 vaccination. This TCR was recovered from an adult in good health. The chain couples TRBV29-1 to TRBJ2-1; D unresolved. Here the CDR3 reads CSVEEWQEQFF. As DNA, the CDR3 is TGCAGCGTTGAAGAGTGGCAGGAGCAGTTCTTC.